The following is a T cell receptor (beta chain) sequence with its context. This CDR3 region has 12 residues. Germline CDR1 and CDR2: SGHTA and FQGNSA. V was clipped by 8 bases and J by 8 bases; unmatched bases: 7. The data stem from a study of shared clonotypes between healthy human individuals. TCRdb keeps only in-frame clones here, not all; method: immunoSEQ multiplex PCR. The sample shows around 1.6 million clones, 95% to 99% of them seen only once. The receptor was isolated from a man aged 25 to 45 in good health. Material for sequencing was naive CD4+ T cells sorted from blood. Subset here: CD45RA+ positively selected. This chain uses TRBV7-2 with TRBJ1-2; 8 nucleotides agree with TRBD1. The CDR3 region has the DNA TGTGCCAGCCGACAGGGGAAAGGAGGCTACACCTTC. Translation gives CASRQGKGGYTF. The variable domain in full, completed from reference TRBV7-2 and TRBJ1-2, reads GAGVSQSPSNKVTEKGKDVELRCDPISGHTALYWYRQSLGQGLEFLIYFQGNSAPDKSGLPSDRFSAERTGGSVSTLTIQRTQQEDSAVYLCASRQGKGGYTFGSGTRLTVV.